This T cell receptor beta chain is from a study of T cell changes during pregnancy in multiple sclerosis. V trimming: 5 bases; J trimming: 6 bases; junction bases outside the gene matches: 7. The CDR3 runs to 15 residues. Per germline, CDR1 SGHAT and CDR2 FQNNGV. The table came from immunoSEQ multiplex PCR; TCRdb's copy has only in-frame clones and leaves some out. The data show just over 80,000 clones, with about 95% seen just once and more than 1% held by the top ten. The TCR sequence derives from a female donor with multiple sclerosis, enrolled in a pregnancy study. The sample consisted of peripheral blood, taken in the second trimester of pregnancy. The genes are TRBV11-2 and TRBJ1-4, with 9 positions matching TRBD1. The CDR3 region has the DNA TGTGCCAGCAGCGAAGCGGACAGGGGCCATGAAAAACTGTTTTTT. It encodes CASSEADRGHEKLFF.